The 8 T cell receptor beta chains below all came from one sample that was sequenced in a study of cytomegalovirus exposure and HLA in healthy donors. PCR was performed using 60 Vbeta and 13 Jbeta primers. Using immunoSEQ multiplex PCR, the repertoire was profiled, and TCRdb retains in-frame clones only, with some absent. The sample contains 150,000 to 200,000 clones, roughly 77% of which appear only once. Sequenced input: PBMCs. The receptors here all came from a woman aged 45 to 65 in good health and CMV-seronegative.

DNA for the CDR3: TGTGCCAGCAGTGGGGAGAATTCCTACGAGCAGTACTTC. Protein: CASSGENSYEQYF. This sequence joins TRBV28 and TRBJ2-7; possibly TRBD2 for D (5 bases). Trimming took off 5 bases at V and 1 base at J, with 9 bases between the two ends. Germline V gives CDR1 MDHEN, CDR2 SYDVKM. The CDR3 runs 13 residues.

This chain uses TRBV2 with TRBJ1-1; D is unclear. The ends were cut back, 8 bases at V and 2 bases at J, with 12 bases in the middle. There are 13 residues in the CDR3. Germline CDR1 and CDR2: SNHLY and FYNNEI. The CDR3, as DNA: TGTGCCAGCTGCCGGGATTCTAACACTGAAGCTTTCTTT. It specifies CASCRDSNTEAFF. The whole variable domain, filled in from reference TRBV2 and TRBJ1-1, reads EPEVTQTPSHQVTQMGQEVILRCVPISNHLYFYWYRQILGQKVEFLVSFYNNEISEKSEIFDDQFSVERPDGSNFTLKIRSTKLEDSAMYFCASCRDSNTEAFFGQGTRLTVV.

With regard to this clone: Additional DNA sequences in this sample encode the identical CDR3. This chain connects TRBV7-9 to TRBJ1-4; a possible D gene is TRBD1 (6 bases). Germline assignment: CDR1 SEHNR and CDR2 FQNEAQ (reference sequence). With 6 bases removed from V and 2 bases from J, the gap between germline ends came to 10 bases. This CDR3 comprises 14 residues. The DNA of the CDR3 is TGTGCCAGCAGTTCAACAGGGACTAATGAAAAACTGTTTTTT. Its translation: CASSSTGTNEKLFF.

CDR3 sequence (DNA): TGCGCCAGCAGCTTGATCCCCTCTATGAACACTGAAGCTTTCTTT. It encodes CASSLIPSMNTEAFF. The rearrangement uses TRBV5-1 and TRBJ1-1, with no clear D. The CDR3 runs to 15 residues. In germline, CDR1 is SGHRS, CDR2 YFSETQ. V was clipped by 1 base and J by 0 bases, with 10 bases between them.

This sequence joins TRBV18 and TRBJ1-1, with D perhaps TRBD1 (5 bases). The germline V gene encodes CDR1 KGHSH and CDR2 LQKENI. V was cut by 6 bases and J by 7 bases, with 15 bases left in between. The CDR3 runs to 13 residues. The CDR3 region has the DNA TGTGCCAGCTCCCAAGGGACGGGACTTGAAGCTTTCTTT. This sequence encodes CASSQGTGLEAFF.

CDR3 sequence (DNA): TGTGCCAGCAGCCGCAAAACCCAGACAGGGGGTAGTGAAAAACTGTTTTTT. This sequence encodes CASSRKTQTGGSEKLFF. The chain uses TRBV7-6 and TRBJ1-4, with 9 bases fitting TRBD1. From germline, CDR1 is SGHVS and CDR2 FNYEAQ. The CDR3 runs 17 residues. J was trimmed by 7 bases and V by 5 bases; bases with no gene match: 14.

CDR3 loop: CSAKTGEGRNQPQHF. CDR3 coding DNA: TGCAGCGCAAAGACAGGGGAGGGCCGCAATCAGCCCCAGCATTTT. The V gene is TRBV29-1, the J gene TRBJ1-5; 8 nucleotides line up with TRBD1. Germline assignment: CDR1 SQVTM and CDR2 ANQGSEA. The CDR3 is 15 amino acids. V lost 7 bases to trimming and J lost 2 bases; unmatched junction nucleotides: 10. The entire variable domain, with the rest obtained from reference TRBV29-1 and TRBJ1-5, is as follows: SAVISQKPSRDICQRGTSLTIQCQVDSQVTMMFWYRQQPGQSLTLIATANQGSEATYESGFVIDKFPISRPNLTFSTLTVSNMSPEDSSIYLCSAKTGEGRNQPQHFGDGTRLSIL.

The J gene is TRBJ2-6, the V gene TRBV5-1; tentative D call: TRBD1 (6 bases). V lost 4 bases and J 1 base, leaving 9 bases between the germline ends. The CDR3 length is 15 residues. Germline CDR1 SGHRS, CDR2 YFSETQ. The CDR3 loop is CASSPQGSGANVLTF. CDR3 nucleotides: TGCGCCAGCAGCCCGCAGGGGTCTGGGGCCAACGTCCTGACTTTC.